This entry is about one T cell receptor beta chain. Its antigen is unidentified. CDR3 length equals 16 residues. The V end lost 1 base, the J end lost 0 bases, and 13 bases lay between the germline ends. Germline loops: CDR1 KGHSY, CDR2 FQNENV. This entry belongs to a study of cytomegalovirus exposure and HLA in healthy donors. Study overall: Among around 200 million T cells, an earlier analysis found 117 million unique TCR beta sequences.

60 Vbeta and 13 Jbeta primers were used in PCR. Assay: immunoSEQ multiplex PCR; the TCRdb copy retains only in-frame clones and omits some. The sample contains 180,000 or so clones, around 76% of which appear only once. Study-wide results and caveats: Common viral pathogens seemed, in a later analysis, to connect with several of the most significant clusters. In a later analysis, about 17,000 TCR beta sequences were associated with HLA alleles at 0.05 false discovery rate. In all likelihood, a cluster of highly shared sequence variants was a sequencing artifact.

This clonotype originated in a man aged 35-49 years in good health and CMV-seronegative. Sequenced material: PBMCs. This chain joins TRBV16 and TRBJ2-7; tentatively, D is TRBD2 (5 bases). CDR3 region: CASSQLSPGTSYEQYF. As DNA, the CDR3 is TGTGCCAGCAGCCAATTAAGTCCGGGAACCTCCTACGAGCAGTACTTC.